This section outlines one T cell receptor (delta chain) sequence together with its context. TCRdb attributes to this sequence the protein of a much larger clone, which differs from the DNA translation at residue 5; a read error is likely, and the protein displayed is translated from the DNA. This entry comes from a study of γδ T cells in repeated Plasmodium falciparum infection. Trimming shortened V by 5 bases and J by 1 base, and 23 bases separated the two germline ends. The CDR3 length is 18 residues. The germline V gene has CDR1 TSWWSYY and CDR2 QGS. TCRdb re-processed the multiplex PCR reads using CATT. In the table there are 70,000 to 95,000 delta-chain clones, approximately 1.5% of which are singletons. Vgamma9/Vdelta2+ and Vdelta2-negative gammadelta T cells were flow-sorted from PBMC for bulk sequencing.

The gene calls are TRDV1 and TRDJ1; the D is unclear. This receptor was obtained from a pool of human donors (malaria-infected and uninfected, not separated). Sequences were obtained from gamma-delta T cells from blood. The CDR3 DNA follows: TGTGCTCTTGGGTCCACCTCCGTACATACTTATATCACCGATAAACTCATCTTT. Amino acid sequence: CALGSTSVHTYITDKLIF.